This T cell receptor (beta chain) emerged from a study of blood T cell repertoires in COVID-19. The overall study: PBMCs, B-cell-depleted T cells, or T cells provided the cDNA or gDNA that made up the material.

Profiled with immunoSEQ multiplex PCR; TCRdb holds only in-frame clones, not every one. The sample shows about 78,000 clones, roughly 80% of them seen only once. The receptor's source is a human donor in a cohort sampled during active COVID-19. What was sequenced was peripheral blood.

The CDR3: CAWSALGGQAEAFF. The DNA of the CDR3 is TGTGCCTGGAGTGCGTTAGGGGGCCAGGCTGAAGCTTTCTTT. V usage is TRBV30 and J usage is TRBJ1-1, with 7 nucleotides matching TRBD1. Germline-derived CDR1 and CDR2 are GTSNPN and SVGIG (reference sequence). The CDR3 runs to 14 residues. V dropped 1 base and J dropped 6; count of bases not matched to a gene: 8.